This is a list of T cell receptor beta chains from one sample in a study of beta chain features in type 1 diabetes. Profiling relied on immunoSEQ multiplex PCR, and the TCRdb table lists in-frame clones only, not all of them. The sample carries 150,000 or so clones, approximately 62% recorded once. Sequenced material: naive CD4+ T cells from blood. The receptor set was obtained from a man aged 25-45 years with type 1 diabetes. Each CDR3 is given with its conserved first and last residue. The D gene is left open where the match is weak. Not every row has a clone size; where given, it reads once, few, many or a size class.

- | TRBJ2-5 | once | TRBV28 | CASSGPGLPQETQYF | TGTGCCAGCAGTGGACCAGGGTTACCCCAAGAGACCCAGTACTTC
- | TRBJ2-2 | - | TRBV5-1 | CASSSTGWDTGELFF | TGCGCCAGCAGCTCCACAGGGTGGGACACCGGGGAGCTGTTTTTT
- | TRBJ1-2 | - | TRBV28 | CASSLVAGDGYTF | TGTGCCAGCAGTTTAGTGGCAGGTGATGGCTACACCTTC
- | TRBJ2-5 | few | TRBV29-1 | CSVESGGETQYF | TGCAGCGTTGAATCGGGCGGGGAGACCCAGTACTTC
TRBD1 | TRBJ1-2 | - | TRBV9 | CASSVMDRAEGYTF | TGTGCCAGCAGCGTCATGGACAGGGCGGAAGGCTACACCTTC
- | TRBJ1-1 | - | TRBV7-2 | CASSLGPGALTEAFF | TGTGCCAGCAGCTTAGGACCAGGGGCGCTCACTGAAGCTTTCTTT
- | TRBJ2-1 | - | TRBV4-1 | CASSPDGSYNEQFF | TGCGCCAGCAGCCCCGATGGCAGCTACAATGAGCAGTTCTTC
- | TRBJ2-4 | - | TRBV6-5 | CASSHSLQGRDIQYF | TGTGCCAGCAGCCATTCTCTCCAGGGGAGAGACATTCAGTACTTC
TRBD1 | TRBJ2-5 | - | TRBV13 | CASSLETGGQETQYF | TGTGCCAGCAGCTTAGAAACAGGGGGCCAAGAGACCCAGTACTTC
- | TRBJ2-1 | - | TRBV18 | CASSEAQVGDEQFF | TGTGCCAGCTCAGAGGCCCAGGTCGGGGATGAGCAGTTCTTC
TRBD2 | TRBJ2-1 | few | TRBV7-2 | CASSWETSQIEQFF | TGTGCCAGCAGCTGGGAGACTAGCCAGATTGAGCAGTTCTTC
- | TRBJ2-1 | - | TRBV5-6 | CASSHRLGQFF | TGTGCCAGCAGCCATCGGTTAGGGCAGTTCTTC
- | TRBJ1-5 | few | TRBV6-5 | CASSRIANQPQHF | TGTGCCAGCAGCCGAATCGCCAATCAGCCCCAGCATTTT
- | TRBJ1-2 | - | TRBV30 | CAWSVLYGYTF | TGTGCCTGGAGTGTACTCTATGGCTACACCTTC
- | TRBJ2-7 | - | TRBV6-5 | CASSYHSSEVYEQYF | TGTGCCAGCAGTTATCACAGCTCGGAAGTGTACGAGCAGTACTTC
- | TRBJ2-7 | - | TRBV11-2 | CASSLFEGYEQYF | TGTGCCAGCAGCTTATTTGAGGGGTACGAGCAGTACTTC
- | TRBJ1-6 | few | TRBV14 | CASSQDLPGGRSPLHF | TGTGCCAGCAGCCAAGATCTCCCAGGAGGGAGATCACCCCTCCACTTT
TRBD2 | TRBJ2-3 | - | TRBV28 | CANHPLTGGHSDTQYF | TGTGCCAACCATCCCTTAACGGGGGGGCATTCAGATACGCAGTATTTT
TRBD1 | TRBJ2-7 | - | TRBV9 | CASGSLGTGGRCEQYF | TGTGCCAGCGGGTCTCTTGGGACAGGGGGACGTTGCGAGCAGTACTTC
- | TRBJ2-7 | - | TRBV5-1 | CASSAYGSYEQYF | TGCGCCAGCAGCGCGTACGGGTCCTACGAGCAGTACTTC
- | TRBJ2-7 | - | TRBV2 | CASSEGYEQYF | TGTGCCAGCAGTGAGGGCTACGAGCAGTACTTC
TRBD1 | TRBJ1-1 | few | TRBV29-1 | CSVVPGQGVVTEAFF | TGCAGCGTTGTCCCGGGACAGGGAGTGGTGACTGAAGCTTTCTTT
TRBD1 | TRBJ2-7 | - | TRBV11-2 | CASSPPRGLYEQYF | TGTGCCAGCAGCCCTCCTAGGGGGCTCTACGAGCAGTACTTC